The T cell receptor (beta chain) under discussion was sequenced for a study of blood T cell repertoires in COVID-19. Overall study: COVID-19 samples, acute and convalescent, were from the United States, Italy and Spain.

Here immunoSEQ multiplex PCR was the method, and the copy in TCRdb shows in-frame clones only, minus some. The sample comprises about 290,000 clones, nearly 90% of which are singletons, and 11% rests with the top ten. Seattle enrolled patients during active infection and tracked them longitudinally. V shed 4 bases, J shed 8 bases, and the junction held 5 bases outside the gene matches. The length of the CDR3 is 15 residues. In germline, CDR1 is KGHSH, CDR2 LQKENI. The rearrangement uses TRBV18 and TRBJ1-6, with 10 bases aligning to TRBD1. Sequencing input: peripheral blood. This TCR came from a woman in her twenties or thirties with COVID-19, enrolled during active disease. CDR3 loop: CASSLDRGHDSPLHF. CDR3 nucleotide sequence: TGTGCCAGCTCACTCGACAGGGGGCACGATTCACCCCTCCACTTT.